This T cell receptor beta chain was captured in a study of blood T cell repertoires in COVID-19. Study at large: COVID-19 samples from acute and convalescent phases originated in the United States, Italy and Spain. T cells, B-cell-depleted T cells, or PBMCs provided the cDNA or gDNA that served as material.

The germline V gene encodes CDR1 PRHDT and CDR2 FYEKMQ (reference sequence). This CDR3 has 15 amino acids. Germline trimming cut 4 bases from V and 4 bases from J; bases unmatched to any gene: 8. The assay was immunoSEQ multiplex PCR, and TCRdb's table has in-frame clones only and misses some. The table includes about 61,000 clones, about 87% detected once. The receptor comes from a man aged 60-69 years with acute or convalescent COVID-19. The sequenced sample consisted of peripheral blood. The chain combines TRBV13 with TRBJ2-7; 9 bases fit TRBD1. Here the CDR3 reads CASSSTGGGLYEQYF. CDR3 in DNA: TGTGCCAGCAGCTCAACAGGGGGCGGCTTGTACGAGCAGTACTTC.